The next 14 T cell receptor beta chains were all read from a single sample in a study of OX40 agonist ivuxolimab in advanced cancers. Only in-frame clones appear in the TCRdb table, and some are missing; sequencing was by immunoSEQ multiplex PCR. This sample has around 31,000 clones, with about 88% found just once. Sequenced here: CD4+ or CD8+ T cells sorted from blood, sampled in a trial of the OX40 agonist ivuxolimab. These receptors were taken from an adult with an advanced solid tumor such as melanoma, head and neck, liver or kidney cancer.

The CDR3 bases are TGCAGCGTCTCTCTTAGGGGGGACTACAATGAGCAGTTCTTC. As protein: CSVSLRGDYNEQFF. The chain combines TRBV29-1 with TRBJ2-1; TRBD1 or TRBD2 may be the D gene (6 bases each). The ends were cut back, 6 bases at V and 3 bases at J, with 15 bases in the middle. Germline V gives CDR1 SQVTM, CDR2 ANQGSEA. CDR3 length equals 14 residues.

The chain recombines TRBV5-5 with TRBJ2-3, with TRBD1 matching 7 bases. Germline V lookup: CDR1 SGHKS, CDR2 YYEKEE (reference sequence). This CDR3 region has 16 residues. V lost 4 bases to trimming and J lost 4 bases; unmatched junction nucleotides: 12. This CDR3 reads CASSQDRGQGADTQYF. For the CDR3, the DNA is TGTGCCAGCAGCCAAGATCGAGGGCAGGGGGCAGATACGCAGTATTTT.

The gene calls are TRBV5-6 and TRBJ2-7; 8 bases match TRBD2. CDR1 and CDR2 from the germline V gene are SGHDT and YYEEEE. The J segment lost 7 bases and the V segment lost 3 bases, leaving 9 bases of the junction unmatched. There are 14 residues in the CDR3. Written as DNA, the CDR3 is TGTGCCAGCAGCTCCGGGACTAGAGTCTTAGAGCAGTACTTC. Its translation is CASSSGTRVLEQYF.

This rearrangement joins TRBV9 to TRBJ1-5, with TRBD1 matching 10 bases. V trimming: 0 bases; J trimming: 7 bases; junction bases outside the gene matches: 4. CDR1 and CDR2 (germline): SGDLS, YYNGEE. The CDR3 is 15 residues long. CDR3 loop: CASSVGGTGDQPQHF. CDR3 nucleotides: TGTGCCAGCAGCGTAGGAGGGACAGGGGACCAGCCCCAGCATTTT.

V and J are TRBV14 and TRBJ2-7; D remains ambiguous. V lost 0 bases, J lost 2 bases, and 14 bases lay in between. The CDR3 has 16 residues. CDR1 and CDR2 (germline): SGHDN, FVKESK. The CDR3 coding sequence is TGTGCCAGCAGCCAAGATCTCTCCAGGCCGACCTACGAGCAGTACTTC. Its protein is CASSQDLSRPTYEQYF.

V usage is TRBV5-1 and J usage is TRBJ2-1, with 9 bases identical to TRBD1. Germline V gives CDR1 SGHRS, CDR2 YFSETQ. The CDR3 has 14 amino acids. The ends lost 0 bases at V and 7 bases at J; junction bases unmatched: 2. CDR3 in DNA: TGCGCCAGCAGCTTGGCCGGGACAGGGAATGAGCAGTTCTTC. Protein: CASSLAGTGNEQFF.

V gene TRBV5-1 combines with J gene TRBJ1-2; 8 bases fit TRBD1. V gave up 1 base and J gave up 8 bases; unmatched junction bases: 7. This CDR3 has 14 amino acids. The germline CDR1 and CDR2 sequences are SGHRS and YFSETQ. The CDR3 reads CASSLRQGAVGYTF. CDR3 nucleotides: TGCGCCAGCAGCTTGAGGCAGGGGGCTGTGGGCTACACCTTC.

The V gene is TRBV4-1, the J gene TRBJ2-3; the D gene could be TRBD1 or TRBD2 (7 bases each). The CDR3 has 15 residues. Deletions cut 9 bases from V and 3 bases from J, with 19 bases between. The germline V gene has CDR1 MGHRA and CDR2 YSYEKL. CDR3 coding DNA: TGCGCCAGTCAACCCCAGGGGGGGTTGACAGATACGCAGTATTTT. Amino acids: CASQPQGGLTDTQYF.

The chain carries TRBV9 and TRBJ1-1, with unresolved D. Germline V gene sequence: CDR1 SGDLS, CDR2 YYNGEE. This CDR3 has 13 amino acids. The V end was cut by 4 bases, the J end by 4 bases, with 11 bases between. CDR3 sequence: CASSIGGGTEAFF. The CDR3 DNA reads TGTGCCAGCAGCATAGGTGGTGGCACTGAAGCTTTCTTT.

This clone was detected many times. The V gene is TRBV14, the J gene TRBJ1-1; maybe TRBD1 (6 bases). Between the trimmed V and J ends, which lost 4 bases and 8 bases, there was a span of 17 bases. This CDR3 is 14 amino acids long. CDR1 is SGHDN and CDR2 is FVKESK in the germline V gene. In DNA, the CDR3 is TGTGCCAGCAGCCTATACGACAGGTTCCTCGAAGCTTTCTTT. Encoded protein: CASSLYDRFLEAFF.

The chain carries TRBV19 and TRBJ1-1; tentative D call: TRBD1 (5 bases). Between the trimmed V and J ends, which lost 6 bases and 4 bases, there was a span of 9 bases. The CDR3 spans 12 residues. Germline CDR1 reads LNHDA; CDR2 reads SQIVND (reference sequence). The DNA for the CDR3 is TGTGCCAGTAGAGGGGTCGGCACTGAAGCTTTCTTT. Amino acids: CASRGVGTEAFF. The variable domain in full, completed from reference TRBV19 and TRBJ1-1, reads DGGITQSPKYLFRKEGQNVTLSCEQNLNHDAMYWYRQDPGQGLRLIYYSQIVNDFQKGDIAEGYSVSREKKESFPLTVTSAQKNPTAFYLCASRGVGTEAFFGQGTRLTVV.

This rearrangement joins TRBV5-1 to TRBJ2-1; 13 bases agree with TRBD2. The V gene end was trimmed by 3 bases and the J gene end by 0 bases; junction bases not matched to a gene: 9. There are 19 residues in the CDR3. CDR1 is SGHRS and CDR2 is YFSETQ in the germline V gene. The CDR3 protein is CASSWGLAGHQGSYNEQFF. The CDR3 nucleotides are TGCGCCAGCAGCTGGGGACTAGCGGGACATCAAGGCTCCTACAATGAGCAGTTCTTC.

CDR3 loop: CASSPTTEGPKNIQYF. CDR3 sequence (DNA): TGTGCCAGCAGTCCAACCACGGAGGGGCCTAAAAACATTCAGTACTTC. The genes are TRBV28 and TRBJ2-4; a possible D gene is TRBD2 (6 bases). Germline V gives CDR1 MDHEN, CDR2 SYDVKM. The CDR3 runs 16 residues. V lost 5 bases and J lost 4, with 18 bases in between.

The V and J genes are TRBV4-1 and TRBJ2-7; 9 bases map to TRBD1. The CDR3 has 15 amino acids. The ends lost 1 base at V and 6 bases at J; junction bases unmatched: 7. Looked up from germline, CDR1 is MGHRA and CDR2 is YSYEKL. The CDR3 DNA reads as TGCGCCAGCAGCCAAGTCGGGACAGGGTCATCCGAGCAGTACTTC. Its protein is CASSQVGTGSSEQYF.